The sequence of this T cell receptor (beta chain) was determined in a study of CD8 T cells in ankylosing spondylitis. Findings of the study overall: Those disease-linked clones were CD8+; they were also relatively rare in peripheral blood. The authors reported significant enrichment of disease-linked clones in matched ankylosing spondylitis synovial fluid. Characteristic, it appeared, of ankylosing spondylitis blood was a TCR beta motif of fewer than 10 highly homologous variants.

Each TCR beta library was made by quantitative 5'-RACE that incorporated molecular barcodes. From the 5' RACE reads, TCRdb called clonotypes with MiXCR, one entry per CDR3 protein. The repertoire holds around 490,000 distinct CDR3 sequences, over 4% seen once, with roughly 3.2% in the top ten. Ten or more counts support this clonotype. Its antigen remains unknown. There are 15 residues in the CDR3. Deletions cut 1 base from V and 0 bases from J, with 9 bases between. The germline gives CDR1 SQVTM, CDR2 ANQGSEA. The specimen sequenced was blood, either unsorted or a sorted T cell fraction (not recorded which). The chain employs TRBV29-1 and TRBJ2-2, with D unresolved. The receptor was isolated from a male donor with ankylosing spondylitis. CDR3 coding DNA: TGCAGCGTTGAAGTGGGTCCAGCGAACACCGGGGAGCTGTTTTTT. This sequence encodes CSVEVGPANTGELFF.